The 23 T cell receptor beta chains below were found in one sample sequenced in a study of beta chain features in type 1 diabetes. Sequencing targeted expressed TCRB transcripts, as all isolated RNA had been reverse transcribed. Assay: immunoSEQ multiplex PCR; the TCRdb copy retains only in-frame clones and omits some. Of roughly 400,000 clones in the sample, about 15% were seen once. Sequenced input: naive CD4+ T cells from blood. These receptors all stem from a man between 25 and 39 years old in good health.

This clone was seen a handful of times. J is TRBJ2-1 and V is TRBV7-3; D not resolved. This CDR3 is 12 amino acids long. V was clipped by 0 bases and J by 8 bases, with 5 bases between them. Per the germline V gene, CDR1 is SGHTA and CDR2 is FQGTGA. CDR3 DNA sequence: TGTGCCAGCAGCTTAACGTTGGATGAGCAGTTCTTC. Translation gives CASSLTLDEQFF.

With regard to this clone: Other DNA sequences from this sample encode an identical CDR3 as well. V gene TRBV2 combines with J gene TRBJ2-5, with 14 bases matching TRBD2. The CDR3 spans 15 residues. The V segment lost 3 bases and the J segment 4 bases; nucleotides outside the gene matches: 1. Germline values: CDR1 SNHLY, CDR2 FYNNEI. As DNA, the CDR3 is TGTGCCAGCAGTGAGGGACTAGCGGGAGTAGAGACCCAGTACTTC. Its protein is CASSEGLAGVETQYF.

The chain combines TRBV5-4 with TRBJ2-5, with 12 bases lining up with TRBD2. The junction had 6 bases not matched to a gene; V was cut back by 4 bases and J by 5 bases. Germline loops: CDR1 SGHNT, CDR2 YYREEE (reference sequence). This CDR3 spans 15 amino acids. The CDR3 reads CASSPGTSGRETQYF. In DNA form, the CDR3 reads TGTGCCAGCAGCCCCGGGACTAGCGGGCGGGAGACCCAGTACTTC.

The chain is built from TRBV19 and TRBJ1-1; no firm D call. The CDR3 sequence is 13 residues long. V was shortened by 5 bases and J by 7 bases, with 14 bases between the two germline ends. Germline assignment: CDR1 LNHDA and CDR2 SQIVND (reference sequence). The chain's CDR3 is CASSSSAGLEAFF. The DNA of the CDR3 is TGTGCCAGTAGTTCCAGTGCTGGCCTTGAAGCTTTCTTT.

This clone was picked up a small number of times. The J gene is TRBJ2-7, the V gene TRBV11-2; 8 nucleotides agree with TRBD1. The CDR3 length is 15 residues. V was pared by 5 bases and J by 5 bases, with 11 bases of the junction left unmatched. Germline V gene data show CDR1 as SGHAT and CDR2 as FQNNGV. CDR3 nucleotide sequence: TGTGCCAGCAGCCAAGGCAGGACAGGGATCCACGAGCAGTACTTC. This gives the protein CASSQGRTGIHEQYF. Looking up the rest from reference TRBV11-2 and TRBJ2-7 gives the full variable domain: EAGVAQSPRYKIIEKRQSVAFWCNPISGHATLYWYQQILGQGPKLLIQFQNNGVVDDSQLPKDRFSAERLKGVDSTLKIQPAKLEDSAVYLCASSQGRTGIHEQYFGPGTRLTVT.

This clone has just a few counts. The chain carries TRBV6-5 and TRBJ2-4, with a tentative D call TRBD1 (6 bases). Germline V gives CDR1 MNHEY, CDR2 SVGAGI. The CDR3 length is 14 residues. V was trimmed by 2 bases and J by 6 bases, leaving 11 bases between them. The CDR3 sequence: CASSYLPTGNIQYF. The CDR3 DNA reads TGTGCCAGCAGTTACCTCCCGACAGGAAACATTCAGTACTTC.

This clone was detected a few times. The chain carries TRBV7-3 and TRBJ2-7; 8 bases are a match to TRBD1. Germline V gene lookup returns CDR1 SGHTA and CDR2 FQGTGA. Trimming removed 5 bases from V and 6 bases from J; junction bases left unmatched: 18. This CDR3 has 17 amino acids. The CDR3 protein is CASSLGVQGARVCEQYV. CDR3 coding DNA: TGTGCCAGCAGCCTGGGGGTCCAGGGGGCCAGAGTGTGCGAGCAGTACGTC.

The chain is built from TRBV30 and TRBJ2-2; D might be TRBD1 or TRBD2, each matching 5 bases. CDR1 and CDR2 from the germline V gene are GTSNPN and SVGIG (reference sequence). This CDR3 region has 14 residues. Trimming pared 3 bases from V and 0 bases from J, leaving 8 bases between. The CDR3 protein is CAWRGTANTGELFF. CDR3 nucleotides: TGTGCCTGGAGAGGGACGGCGAACACCGGGGAGCTGTTTTTT. Based on the CDR3 plus reference TRBV30 and TRBJ2-2, the full variable domain is SQTIHQWPATLVQPVGSPLSLECTVEGTSNPNLYWYRQAAGRGLQLLFYSVGIGQISSEVPQNLSASRPQDRQFILSSKKLLLSDSGFYLCAWRGTANTGELFFGEGSRLTVL.

This chain connects TRBV7-2 to TRBJ1-2; 8 nucleotides match TRBD1. This CDR3 region has 14 residues. CDR1 SGHTA and CDR2 FQGNSA come from the germline V gene. V shed 5 bases, J shed 6 bases, and the junction held 8 bases outside the gene matches. In DNA form, the CDR3 reads TGTGCCAGCAGCCAAACCCCAGGGGGCAATGGCTACACCTTC. Translation: CASSQTPGGNGYTF.

This clone turned up a few times. The chain recombines TRBV6-5 with TRBJ2-7; 10 bases match TRBD2. In germline, CDR1 is MNHEY, CDR2 SVGAGI. The V segment lost 7 bases and the J segment 3 bases; nucleotides outside the gene matches: 6. This CDR3 contains 14 residues. Written as DNA, the CDR3 is TGTGCCAGCACTAGCGGGAGCGTATACTACGAGCAGTACGTC. This codes for CASTSGSVYYEQYV.

This clone showed up just a few times. V is TRBV9 and J is TRBJ2-1; no definite D call. Germline V gives CDR1 SGDLS, CDR2 YYNGEE. This CDR3 region has 14 residues. Between the trimmed V and J ends, which lost 0 bases and 5 bases, there was a span of 9 bases. CDR3 sequence: CASSVELAHNEQFF. Written as DNA, the CDR3 is TGTGCCAGCAGCGTAGAACTCGCGCACAATGAGCAGTTCTTC.

There are a few counts of this clone. The chain uses TRBV7-2 and TRBJ1-2, with TRBD1 matching over 7 bases. The V gene's germline CDR1 is SGHTA and CDR2 FQGNSA. The V segment lost 5 bases and the J segment 7 bases; nucleotides outside the gene matches: 10. The CDR3 covers 14 residues. CDR3 amino acids: CASSPTGVVGGYTF. CDR3 nucleotides: TGTGCCAGCAGCCCTACAGGGGTGGTTGGTGGCTACACCTTC.

This clone was detected only a few times. The chain joins TRBV27 to TRBJ1-2; perhaps TRBD1 as D (5 bases). The germline CDR1 and CDR2 sequences are MNHEY and SMNVEV (reference sequence). V was shortened by 1 base and J by 3 bases, with 12 bases between the two germline ends. The CDR3 consists of 15 residues. The CDR3 region is CASSLWGTIDYGYTF. In DNA, the CDR3 is TGTGCCAGCAGTTTATGGGGGACTATCGACTATGGCTACACCTTC.

This clone was seen only a few times. This chain connects TRBV4-1 to TRBJ2-5; 9 bases line up with TRBD1. The germline gives CDR1 MGHRA, CDR2 YSYEKL. V shed 0 bases, J shed 4 bases, and the junction held 9 bases outside the gene matches. This CDR3 has 17 residues. This chain's CDR3 is CASSQEGGGQGRETQYF. The CDR3 bases are TGCGCCAGCAGCCAAGAGGGCGGAGGACAGGGGCGAGAGACCCAGTACTTC.

V usage is TRBV10-3 and J usage is TRBJ2-1; possible D gene TRBD2, 6 bases. CDR1 ENHRY and CDR2 SYGVKD come from the germline V gene. The CDR3 totals 14 residues. Between the trimmed V and J ends, which lost 4 bases and 3 bases, there was a span of 10 bases. CDR3 nucleotide sequence: TGTGCCATCAGTGTGGGGACTGGCTACAATGAGCAGTTCTTC. Translation: CAISVGTGYNEQFF.

This clone was observed a few times. V gene TRBV5-1 combines with J gene TRBJ1-4; D not certain. Trimming left V 4 bases short and J 0 bases short, with 7 bases between. Germline loops: CDR1 SGHRS, CDR2 YFSETQ. The CDR3 extends over 14 amino acids. CDR3 region: CASSAGSTNEKLFF. CDR3 DNA: TGCGCCAGCAGCGCAGGTTCAACTAATGAAAAACTGTTTTTT.

This clone has just a few counts. The gene calls are TRBV29-1 and TRBJ2-2; the D gene could be TRBD1 or TRBD2 (5 bases each). The germline gives CDR1 SQVTM, CDR2 ANQGSEA. V lost 5 bases and J lost 6, with 10 bases in between. This CDR3 spans 12 amino acids. This chain's CDR3 is CSVKRDPGELFF. The CDR3 DNA reads TGCAGCGTTAAAAGGGACCCCGGGGAGCTGTTTTTT.

This clone was seen a handful of times. This rearrangement joins TRBV5-7 to TRBJ2-1; no clear D gene. TRBV5-7 is recorded as an ORF, its role being uncertain. CDR3 size: 12 residues. The ends were cut back, 0 bases at V and 7 bases at J, with 5 bases in the middle. CDR3 loop: CASSLVENEQFF. Written as DNA, the CDR3 is TGTGCCAGCAGCTTGGTAGAGAATGAGCAGTTCTTC.

This clone was detected once. The chain joins TRBV9 to TRBJ2-1; 11 bases are shared with TRBD2. The CDR3 length is 18 residues. V lost 1 base, J lost 8 bases, and 14 bases stayed unmatched. The germline V gene encodes CDR1 SGDLS and CDR2 YYNGEE. The CDR3 here is CASSVPKFSGGAVDEQFF. The DNA of the CDR3 is TGTGCCAGCAGCGTACCAAAATTTAGCGGGGGGGCCGTCGATGAGCAGTTCTTC. The complete variable domain, with remaining parts taken from reference TRBV9 and TRBJ2-1, reads DSGVTQTPKHLITATGQRVTLRCSPRSGDLSVYWYQQSLDQGLQFLIQYYNGEERAKGNILERFSAQQFPDLHSELNLSSLELGDSALYFCASSVPKFSGGAVDEQFFGPGTRLTVL.

Regarding this clone: Other DNA sequences of this sample code for an identical CDR3. This chain joins TRBV20-1 and TRBJ2-7; D is undetermined. This CDR3 region has 11 residues. V gave up 3 bases and J gave up 4 bases, with 7 bases separating them. Germline V gives CDR1 DFQATT, CDR2 SNEGSKA (reference sequence). CDR3 in amino acids: CSARGTYEQYF. The CDR3, as DNA: TGCAGTGCTAGGGGCACTTACGAGCAGTACTTC.

V gene TRBV9 combines with J gene TRBJ2-6; D is possibly TRBD1 (5 bases). The CDR3 totals 16 residues. Trimming removed 4 bases at V and 0 bases at J, with 11 bases between. From germline, CDR1 is SGDLS and CDR2 YYNGEE. This CDR3 is CASSLSRDSGANVLTF. The CDR3 DNA reads TGTGCCAGCAGCTTGAGCAGGGACTCTGGGGCCAACGTCCTGACTTTC.

V usage is TRBV11-3 and J usage is TRBJ2-1; 7 bases align to TRBD2. CDR3 length equals 15 residues. Losses at the gene ends were 7 bases for V and 8 bases for J; bases not matched to a gene: 14. CDR1 and CDR2 (germline): SGHNT, YENEEA. The DNA for the CDR3 is TGTGCCAGCAACAAACTAAGCGGGGCCCCACATGAGCAGTTCTTC. It specifies CASNKLSGAPHEQFF.

The DNA for the CDR3 is TGCGCCAGCAGCTTGGATCGGGGGGTTTACGAGCAGTACTTC. It codes for CASSLDRGVYEQYF. The J gene is TRBJ2-7, the V gene TRBV5-1, with 7 bases aligning to TRBD2. Germline V gene sequence: CDR1 SGHRS, CDR2 YFSETQ. V shed 0 bases and J 4 bases; nucleotides not matched to a gene: 4. This CDR3 has 14 residues.